These 25 T cell receptor beta chains came from one sample sequenced in a study of T cell responses to AZD1222 COVID-19 vaccine. The method was immunoSEQ multiplex PCR; TCRdb's version includes in-frame clones alone and lacks a portion of them. Of 150,000 to 200,000 clones in the sample, about 90% were seen once. The sample was peripheral blood, taken 28 days after the second AZD1222 dose. The source is an adult who received the AZD1222 COVID-19 vaccine.

V and J are TRBV6-2 or TRBV6-3 and TRBJ2-7; 10 bases line up with TRBD1. CDR1 MNHEY and CDR2 SVGEGT come from the germline V gene. Unmatched junction bases numbered 8, after V lost 6 bases and J lost 3 bases. CDR3 length: 15 residues. The CDR3 is CASSLLGQGSYEQYF. CDR3 DNA: TGTGCCAGCAGCCTACTGGGACAGGGGAGCTACGAGCAGTACTTC.

The chain joins TRBV5-1 to TRBJ1-6; D perhaps matches TRBD1 (5 bases). The ends were cut back, 5 bases at V and 5 bases at J, with 17 bases in the middle. The CDR3 has 16 amino acids. Germline-derived CDR1 and CDR2 are SGHRS and YFSETQ. In nucleotides, the CDR3 is TGCGCCAGCAGGGTAGGGGCCGGGACGGATAATTCACCCCTCCACTTT. It is translated as CASRVGAGTDNSPLHF.

CDR3 amino acids: CAISESTGTANTGELFF. The CDR3 nucleotides read TGTGCCATCAGTGAGTCGACCGGGACAGCGAACACCGGGGAGCTGTTTTTT. The V call is TRBV10-3, the J call TRBJ2-2; 7 bases match TRBD1. CDR1 and CDR2 from the germline V gene are ENHRY and SYGVKD. This CDR3 has 17 amino acids. V lost 0 bases and J lost 0; bases outside the gene matches: 4.

This clone was detected only once. J is TRBJ1-2 and V is TRBV27; D might be TRBD1 (6 bases). The V gene's germline CDR1 is MNHEY and CDR2 SMNVEV (reference sequence). V was trimmed by 6 bases and J by 2 bases, leaving 19 bases between them. The CDR3 covers 16 residues. The CDR3 spells CASRPRVGGLNYGYTF. The CDR3 coding sequence is TGTGCCAGCAGACCAAGGGTAGGGGGGCTCAACTATGGCTACACCTTC.

This chain connects TRBV4-2 to TRBJ1-2; a weak D match, TRBD1 (5 bases). V lost 0 bases and J lost 6, with 14 bases in between. The CDR3 length is 15 residues. Looked up from germline, CDR1 is LGHNA and CDR2 is YNFKEQ. For the CDR3, the DNA is TGTGCCAGCAGCCAAGATGTCAGGGCTATAGATGGCTACACCTTC. It specifies CASSQDVRAIDGYTF.

J is TRBJ1-2 and V is TRBV20-1, with a possible D match to TRBD1 (5 bases). CDR3 size: 10 residues. CDR1 is DFQATT, CDR2 SNEGSKA, per germline (reference sequence). The ends were cut back, 4 bases at V and 8 bases at J, with 8 bases in the middle. The CDR3 DNA reads TGCAGTGCTACAGGGTACGGCTACACCTTC. Protein: CSATGYGYTF.

On this clone: This same CDR3 is encoded by further DNA sequences in the sample. The CDR3 region is CASSPVLDTQYF. The CDR3 coding sequence is TGTGCCAGCTCACCGGTTCTGGATACGCAGTATTTT. The rearrangement links TRBV18 to TRBJ2-3; D is uncertain. The germline V gene encodes CDR1 KGHSH and CDR2 LQKENI. This CDR3 comprises 12 residues. The V end lost 3 bases, the J end lost 6 bases, and 7 bases lay between the germline ends.

The chain couples TRBV18 to TRBJ1-1; D perhaps matches TRBD1 (5 bases). V was cut by 2 bases and J by 0 bases, with 13 bases left in between. There are 16 residues in the CDR3. CDR1 and CDR2 (germline): KGHSH, LQKENI. The CDR3 region is CASSPGTFTLNTEAFF. In nucleotides, the CDR3 is TGTGCCAGCTCACCAGGGACCTTTACTTTGAACACTGAAGCTTTCTTT.

This clone was recorded once. The gene calls are TRBV9 and TRBJ2-1; 8 nucleotides align to TRBD2. This CDR3 spans 15 amino acids. V shed 3 bases and J 6 bases; nucleotides not matched to a gene: 8. Germline V gene lookup returns CDR1 SGDLS and CDR2 YYNGEE. The DNA for the CDR3 is TGTGCCAGCAGCGGGCATAGCGGGGTGATCAATGAGCAGTTCTTC. Amino acids: CASSGHSGVINEQFF.

The chain joins TRBV4-2 to TRBJ1-6, with 9 bases matching TRBD1. Germline CDR1 and CDR2: LGHNA and YNFKEQ. This CDR3 has 15 residues. Unmatched junction bases numbered 6, after V lost 3 bases and J lost 9 bases. CDR3: CASSQGQGGTSPLHF. The CDR3 DNA reads TGTGCCAGCAGCCAGGGACAGGGAGGAACTTCACCCCTCCACTTT.

The chain employs TRBV3-1 (or the pseudogene TRBV3-2) and TRBJ1-6; D might be TRBD1 (6 bases). V shed 0 bases and J shed 8 bases, with 17 bases lying between them. Germline CDR1 is LGHDT and CDR2 is YNNKEL (reference sequence). The CDR3 extends over 17 amino acids. Written as DNA, the CDR3 is TGTGCCAGCAGCCAAGATCGGGGGGGCGCTAGCTATTCACCCCTCCACTTT. It codes for CASSQDRGGASYSPLHF.

This chain connects TRBV12-3 or TRBV12-4 to TRBJ1-4; maybe TRBD1 (6 bases). The ends were cut back, 7 bases at V and 5 bases at J, with 11 bases in the middle. The CDR3 covers 13 residues. This CDR3 reads CASTARGNEKLFF. CDR3 bases: TGTGCCAGCACCGCGAGGGGGAATGAAAAACTGTTTTTT.

V usage is TRBV27 and J usage is TRBJ1-2, with a tentative D call TRBD1 (6 bases). V shed 3 bases and J shed 3 bases, with 14 bases lying between them. The CDR3 spans 15 residues. CDR1 and CDR2 from the germline V gene are MNHEY and SMNVEV (reference sequence). CDR3 in DNA: TGTGCCAGCAGTTTTAGGGACACCGGACACTATGGCTACACCTTC. It codes for CASSFRDTGHYGYTF.

This clone was observed once. The chain has TRBV7-8 and TRBJ1-3; 8 bases match TRBD1. Germline V gene sequence: CDR1 SGHVS, CDR2 FQNEAQ. The CDR3 runs 15 residues. The ends lost 4 bases at V and 0 bases at J; junction bases unmatched: 2. CDR3 DNA: TGTGCCAGCAGCTCTGACAGGGGCTCTGGAAACACCATATATTTT. Translation gives CASSSDRGSGNTIYF.

Only one count was recorded for this clone. This chain links TRBV12-3 or TRBV12-4 with TRBJ1-2; D unclear. The CDR3 has 13 amino acids. V gave up 6 bases and J gave up 2 bases, with 10 bases separating them. The CDR3 sequence is CASSLQRNYGYTF. CDR3 nucleotide sequence: TGTGCCAGCAGCCTACAGAGAAACTATGGCTACACCTTC.

A few counts support this clone. J is TRBJ2-7 and V is TRBV6-2 or TRBV6-3; weak D call: TRBD2 (5 bases). V lost 6 bases and J lost 4, with 16 bases in between. The CDR3 contains 14 residues. From germline, CDR1 is MNHEY and CDR2 SVGEGT. This CDR3 reads CASSSEGAKYEQYF. CDR3 in DNA: TGTGCCAGCAGCTCCGAGGGCGCCAAATACGAGCAGTACTTC.

The chain joins TRBV9 to TRBJ1-4, with D maybe TRBD1 (5 bases). The CDR3 loop spans 16 amino acids. Germline V lookup: CDR1 SGDLS, CDR2 YYNGEE. V dropped 2 bases and J dropped 5 bases, with 16 bases sitting between them. The CDR3 spells CASSVGTLGLNEKLFF. CDR3 coding DNA: TGTGCCAGCAGCGTGGGCACATTGGGACTCAATGAAAAACTGTTTTTT.

The V gene is TRBV3-1 (or the pseudogene TRBV3-2), the J gene TRBJ2-1, with 8 bases fitting TRBD1. The CDR3 totals 11 residues. V lost 4 bases to trimming and J lost 12 bases; unmatched junction nucleotides: 2. Looked up from germline, CDR1 is LGHDT and CDR2 is YNNKEL (reference sequence). The CDR3 sequence is CASSLGTGQFF. The CDR3 nucleotides are TGTGCCAGCAGCCTCGGGACAGGGCAGTTCTTC.

The rearrangement uses TRBV29-1 and TRBJ1-2; TRBD1 might be the D (5 bases). The CDR3 spans 11 residues. Germline CDR1 is SQVTM and CDR2 is ANQGSEA. V gave up 7 bases and J gave up 5 bases, with 11 bases separating them. The DNA of the CDR3 is TGCAGCGCCGGGACGATGTATGGCTACACCTTC. Translated: CSAGTMYGYTF.

The chain links TRBV6-5 to TRBJ2-2; 10 bases map to TRBD1. Germline loops: CDR1 MNHEY, CDR2 SVGAGI. The CDR3 sequence is 15 residues long. V gave up 4 bases and J gave up 6 bases; unmatched junction bases: 5. The CDR3 region is CASSSDRGRAGELFF. The DNA for the CDR3 is TGTGCCAGCAGTTCCGACAGGGGGCGGGCCGGGGAGCTGTTTTTT.

The rearrangement joins TRBV19 to TRBJ2-7; 7 bases are a match to TRBD1. Germline CDR1 reads LNHDA; CDR2 reads SQIVND (reference sequence). The CDR3 contains 12 residues. V dropped 5 bases and J dropped 6; count of bases not matched to a gene: 4. The CDR3 bases are TGTGCCAGTAGTCCCCGGACAGGCGAGCAGTACTTC. It codes for CASSPRTGEQYF.

The chain couples TRBV12-3 or TRBV12-4 to TRBJ1-2; TRBD1 aligns across 7 bases. This CDR3 contains 13 residues. V lost 6 bases to trimming and J lost 2 bases; unmatched junction nucleotides: 3. CDR3 nucleotide sequence: TGTGCCAGCAGAGACAGGGTGAACTATGGCTACACCTTC. Translation: CASRDRVNYGYTF.

The chain has TRBV5-6 and TRBJ1-2; D call uncertain. The V gene lost 1 base and the J gene lost 4 bases, with 17 bases spanning the gap. CDR3 length: 16 amino acids. CDR1 SGHDT and CDR2 YYEEEE come from the germline V gene. The CDR3 region is CASSLPRRGSFYGYTF. CDR3 nucleotides: TGTGCCAGCAGCTTGCCCAGGCGGGGTTCCTTCTATGGCTACACCTTC.

The J gene is TRBJ1-1, the V gene TRBV6-6; D is uncertain. CDR1 MNHNY and CDR2 SVGAGI come from the germline V gene (reference sequence). Between the trimmed V and J ends, which lost 7 bases and 11 bases, there was a span of 20 bases. The CDR3 extends over 13 amino acids. DNA for the CDR3: TGTGCCAGCACCCGCCCGCCAAGCGGGCAGGCTTTCTTT. This encodes CASTRPPSGQAFF.

The chain has TRBV10-3 and TRBJ1-6; D not resolved. CDR1 ENHRY and CDR2 SYGVKD come from the germline V gene. The CDR3 has 14 amino acids. Trimming cost V 3 bases and J 7 bases, with 10 bases left between them. CDR3 nucleotide sequence: TGTGCCATCAGTGATCTGGGAAACAATTCACCCCTCCACTTT. It codes for CAISDLGNNSPLHF.